Below are 27 T cell receptor beta chains sequenced from a single sample in a study of CD4 T cells in relation to SARS-CoV-2 and coronaviruses. Some clones are missing from TCRdb's copy, which holds only in-frame ones; the method was immunoSEQ multiplex PCR. Counted here are about 56,000 clones, around 92% occurring once; the ten biggest clones make up around 0.41%. The sequenced material came from naive CD4+ T cells from PBMCs. As to subset: naive CD4+ T cells isolated by negative enrichment. The receptors were gathered from an adult with COVID-19.

This rearrangement joins TRBV29-1 to TRBJ1-5; TRBD1 agrees at 9 bases. Trimming removed 6 bases from V and 2 bases from J; junction bases left unmatched: 5. Germline CDR1 and CDR2: SQVTM and ANQGSEA. This CDR3 is built from 14 residues. The CDR3, as DNA: TGCAGCGTCCAGGACAGGGGCGGCAATCAGCCCCAGCATTTT. Its protein is CSVQDRGGNQPQHF. The full variable domain, rest sourced from reference TRBV29-1 and TRBJ1-5, is SAVISQKPSRDICQRGTSLTIQCQVDSQVTMMFWYRQQPGQSLTLIATANQGSEATYESGFVIDKFPISRPNLTFSTLTVSNMSPEDSSIYLCSVQDRGGNQPQHFGDGTRLSIL.

The gene calls are TRBV28 and TRBJ2-1, with 7 bases matching TRBD2. Losses at the gene ends were 6 bases for V and 12 bases for J; bases not matched to a gene: 14. Germline V lookup: CDR1 MDHEN, CDR2 SYDVKM. The CDR3 covers 14 residues. CDR3 bases: TGTGCCAGCAGGAAGACTAGCCCAGGTAGGGGGCAGTTCTTC. It translates to CASRKTSPGRGQFF. The whole variable domain, remainder taken from reference TRBV28 and TRBJ2-1, is DVKVTQSSRYLVKRTGEKVFLECVQDMDHENMFWYRQDPGLGLRLIYFSYDVKMKEKGDIPEGYSVSREKKERFSLILESASTNQTSMYLCASRKTSPGRGQFFGPGTRLTVL.

The V and J genes are TRBV7-2 and TRBJ2-1; D unresolved. The CDR3 is made up of 14 amino acids. Germline V lookup: CDR1 SGHTA, CDR2 FQGNSA. Trimming cost V 2 bases and J 5 bases, with 10 bases left between them. The chain's CDR3 is CASSLLQSNNEQFF. DNA for the CDR3: TGTGCCAGCAGCTTATTACAGAGTAACAATGAGCAGTTCTTC. The full variable domain, rest sourced from reference TRBV7-2 and TRBJ2-1, is GAGVSQSPSNKVTEKGKDVELRCDPISGHTALYWYRQSLGQGLEFLIYFQGNSAPDKSGLPSDRFSAERTGGSVSTLTIQRTQQEDSAVYLCASSLLQSNNEQFFGPGTRLTVL.

The CDR3 DNA reads as TGTGCCAGCGGCGACAGAACTAACTACGAGCAGTACTTC. Its protein is CASGDRTNYEQYF. V is TRBV27 and J is TRBJ2-7; possible D gene TRBD1, 5 bases. Germline CDR1 MNHEY, CDR2 SMNVEV (reference sequence). CDR3 length: 13 residues. V lost 8 bases, J lost 3 bases, and 14 bases lay in between.

The J gene is TRBJ2-7, the V gene TRBV5-1; 10 bases match TRBD2. The CDR3 spans 14 residues. Per the germline V gene, CDR1 is SGHRS and CDR2 is YFSETQ. Trimming at V came to 4 bases and at J to 2 bases, leaving 3 bases not matched to a gene. CDR3 residues: CASSPSGGTYEQYF. The CDR3 DNA reads TGCGCCAGCAGCCCTAGCGGGGGAACCTACGAGCAGTACTTC.

Comments on this clone: At one boundary the junction diverges from the germline segment, which might be a read error. The CDR3 is CASSVSRERRAF. CDR3 sequence (DNA): TGTGCCAGCAGTGTGTCCAGGGAGCGGAGGGCCTTC. V is TRBV28 and J is TRBJ1-2; possible D gene TRBD1, 5 bases. The CDR3 length is 12 residues. Germline V gene sequence: CDR1 MDHEN, CDR2 SYDVKM.

This clone was seen a single time. The chain employs TRBV5-1 and TRBJ2-3, with 13 nucleotides matching TRBD2. Per the germline V gene, CDR1 is SGHRS and CDR2 is YFSETQ. Unmatched junction bases numbered 3, after V lost 2 bases and J lost 6 bases. CDR3 length equals 15 residues. CDR3 region: CASSLLAGGPDTQYF. Written as DNA, the CDR3 is TGCGCCAGCAGCTTACTAGCGGGAGGGCCTGATACGCAGTATTTT.

The rearrangement uses TRBV10-3 and TRBJ2-7; TRBD2 matches 10 bases. CDR3 length: 15 residues. CDR1 is ENHRY and CDR2 is SYGVKD in the germline V gene. The V segment lost 0 bases and the J segment 6 bases; nucleotides outside the gene matches: 5. CDR3 sequence: CAISESASGRREQYF. The CDR3 DNA reads as TGTGCCATCAGTGAGTCGGCTAGCGGGAGACGCGAGCAGTACTTC.

The CDR3, as DNA: TGCAGCCCCGCACTAGCGGGTGTATCTGGGTATGAGCAGTTCTTC. It yields the protein CSPALAGVSGYEQFF. The rearrangement joins TRBV29-1 to TRBJ2-1; 9 bases align to TRBD2. The length of the CDR3 is 15 residues. V dropped 8 bases and J dropped 8; count of bases not matched to a gene: 16. Germline V CDR1 and CDR2: SQVTM, ANQGSEA.

The rearrangement uses TRBV19 and TRBJ2-1, with a tentative D call TRBD2 (6 bases). This CDR3 is 14 amino acids long. Trimming shortened V by 5 bases and J by 0 bases, and 8 bases separated the two germline ends. Germline V gene data show CDR1 as LNHDA and CDR2 as SQIVND (reference sequence). The CDR3 DNA reads as TGTGCCAGTAGTGTCGGGAGCTCCTACAATGAGCAGTTCTTC. Amino acids: CASSVGSSYNEQFF.

This chain links TRBV11-2 with TRBJ1-6; TRBD1 aligns across 11 bases. Germline V gene data show CDR1 as SGHAT and CDR2 as FQNNGV. The CDR3 is made up of 19 amino acids. V shed 5 bases and J 7 bases; nucleotides not matched to a gene: 16. In DNA form, the CDR3 reads TGTGCCAGCAGCGGCCGGGACAGGGGGTTTCTTGAATGGAATTCACCCCTCCACTTT. It encodes CASSGRDRGFLEWNSPLHF.

The V and J genes are TRBV5-4 and TRBJ2-2; a weak D match, TRBD2 (5 bases). Deletions cut 4 bases from V and 8 bases from J, with 15 bases between. The CDR3 consists of 14 residues. The germline gives CDR1 SGHNT, CDR2 YYREEE (reference sequence). CDR3 amino acids: CASSTPLEAGELFF. In nucleotides, the CDR3 is TGTGCCAGCAGCACCCCGCTGGAGGCAGGGGAGCTGTTTTTT.

This clone was picked up a small number of times. The chain couples TRBV5-4 to TRBJ2-7; 9 bases match TRBD1. This CDR3 has 17 amino acids. CDR1 and CDR2 from the germline V gene are SGHNT and YYREEE (reference sequence). V shed 1 base, J shed 6 bases, and the junction held 14 bases outside the gene matches. CDR3 nucleotides: TGTGCCAGCAGCTTGTCTCGAGGGGGACAGGGAATCACCGAGCAGTACTTC. Encoded protein: CASSLSRGGQGITEQYF.

The genes are TRBV6-2 or TRBV6-3 and TRBJ2-7, with D tentatively TRBD1 (5 bases). With 2 bases removed from V and 1 base from J, the gap between germline ends came to 15 bases. Germline CDR1 reads MNHEY; CDR2 reads SVGEGT. The CDR3 is made up of 16 amino acids. As DNA, the CDR3 is TGTGCCAGCAGTTACATCTTCCCGACAGTTTCCTACGAGCAGTACTTC. The encoded protein is CASSYIFPTVSYEQYF.

The genes are TRBV30 and TRBJ2-5; perhaps TRBD2 as D (6 bases). The CDR3 is 16 amino acids. Trimming removed 2 bases at V and 3 bases at J, with 19 bases between. CDR1 is GTSNPN, CDR2 SVGIG, per germline (reference sequence). CDR3 in amino acids: CAWSLRAHGGKETQYF. Written as DNA, the CDR3 is TGTGCCTGGAGTTTGCGGGCGCACGGAGGGAAAGAGACCCAGTACTTC.

The chain joins TRBV29-1 to TRBJ1-5, with 7 positions matching TRBD1. The germline V gene encodes CDR1 SQVTM and CDR2 ANQGSEA. After removal of 6 bases from V and 6 bases from J, the junction contained 14 bases not matched to a gene. The CDR3 runs to 15 residues. DNA for the CDR3: TGCAGCGTGGGGGCAGGGGGGGAACCCGGTCAGCCCCAGCATTTT. It translates to CSVGAGGEPGQPQHF.

This clone has only one observation. The rearrangement joins TRBV2 to TRBJ2-1; D call uncertain. Germline CDR1 reads SNHLY; CDR2 reads FYNNEI. V lost 6 bases and J lost 2, with 14 bases in between. CDR3 length: 15 residues. The DNA of the CDR3 is TGTGCCAGCAGCAGTCGGGCCCAGCCCTACAATGAGCAGTTCTTC. Translated: CASSSRAQPYNEQFF.

The V and J genes are TRBV10-3 and TRBJ2-5, with D perhaps TRBD1 (6 bases). The CDR3 extends over 13 amino acids. The germline V gene has CDR1 ENHRY and CDR2 SYGVKD. Deletions cut 4 bases from V and 2 bases from J, with 8 bases between. Here the CDR3 reads CAISGTEQETQYF. In nucleotides, the CDR3 is TGTGCCATCAGTGGGACAGAACAAGAGACCCAGTACTTC.

The V gene is TRBV2, the J gene TRBJ2-3, with 9 positions matching TRBD2. The CDR3 sequence is 16 residues long. V shed 2 bases, J shed 8 bases, and the junction held 11 bases outside the gene matches. Germline-derived CDR1 and CDR2 are SNHLY and FYNNEI. The CDR3 is CASSEWLAGEGGTQYF. In DNA, the CDR3 is TGTGCCAGCAGTGAATGGTTAGCGGGAGAGGGCGGTACGCAGTATTTT.

The rearrangement links TRBV7-3 to TRBJ2-7; no definite D call. The germline gives CDR1 SGHTA, CDR2 FQGTGA. The length of the CDR3 is 13 residues. The V end was cut by 1 base, the J end by 4 bases, with 8 bases between. The CDR3 region has the DNA TGTGCCAGCAGCTTAAAACCCGGGTACGAGCAGTACTTC. This encodes CASSLKPGYEQYF.

This sequence joins TRBV3-1 (or the pseudogene TRBV3-2) and TRBJ2-7; no clear D. Germline V CDR1 and CDR2: LGHDT, YNNKEL (reference sequence). The CDR3 loop spans 14 amino acids. V lost 5 bases, J lost 5 bases, and 16 bases lay in between. CDR3 coding DNA: TGTGCCAGCAGCTCTTGGGCCGCTAGGGACGAGCAGTACTTC. It specifies CASSSWAARDEQYF.

This clone was seen only once. The chain links TRBV2 to TRBJ1-5, with D uncertain. V lost 4 bases and J 0 bases, leaving 10 bases between the germline ends. The V gene's germline CDR1 is SNHLY and CDR2 FYNNEI. The CDR3 length is 15 residues. CDR3 residues: CASSVSQYSNQPQHF. CDR3 sequence (DNA): TGTGCCAGCAGTGTGAGCCAGTATAGCAATCAGCCCCAGCATTTT.

The gene calls are TRBV3-1 (or the pseudogene TRBV3-2) and TRBJ2-3, with 14 bases aligning to TRBD2. Germline assignment: CDR1 LGHDT and CDR2 YNNKEL (reference sequence). This CDR3 is 18 amino acids long. The V and J ends lost 3 bases and 0 bases, in that order; junction bases with no gene match: 5. The CDR3 DNA reads TGTGCCAGCAGCCACGGGGGACTAGCGGGGGTTAGCACAGATACGCAGTATTTT. Protein: CASSHGGLAGVSTDTQYF.

CDR3 sequence: CASSPASGVGRPQETQYF. In DNA, the CDR3 is TGTGCCAGCTCACCAGCATCGGGAGTCGGTAGACCCCAAGAGACCCAGTACTTC. The V and J genes are TRBV18 and TRBJ2-5; D is perhaps TRBD2 (6 bases). V gave up 2 bases and J gave up 1 base, with 20 bases separating them. Per germline, CDR1 KGHSH and CDR2 LQKENI. The CDR3 loop spans 18 amino acids.

This chain's CDR3 is CASSWIIHGRGTGELFF. The CDR3 DNA sequence: TGTGCCAGCAGCTGGATCATTCACGGGAGAGGTACCGGGGAGCTGTTTTTT. J is TRBJ2-2 and V is TRBV5-6; tentatively, D is TRBD2 (6 bases). Germline CDR1 and CDR2: SGHDT and YYEEEE. Trimming took 3 bases from V and 5 from J, leaving 20 bases between them. CDR3 size: 17 residues.

The V call is TRBV4-2, the J call TRBJ2-5; weak D call: TRBD2 (6 bases). Germline loops: CDR1 LGHNA, CDR2 YNFKEQ. Trimming pared 6 bases from V and 5 bases from J, leaving 25 bases between. The CDR3 is 17 amino acids. This CDR3 reads CASSPLGSRDSRETQYF. CDR3 coding DNA: TGTGCCAGCAGTCCTTTGGGGAGCAGGGACTCCAGGGAGACCCAGTACTTC.

CDR3 region: CASPLREQYF. The CDR3 DNA follows: TGTGCCAGCCCTCTCAGAGAGCAGTACTTC. The chain combines TRBV3-1 (or the pseudogene TRBV3-2) with TRBJ2-7; the D is unclear. Per germline, CDR1 LGHDT and CDR2 YNNKEL (reference sequence). The CDR3 covers 10 residues. Trimming removed 8 bases from V and 7 bases from J, with 9 bases in between.